One and the same sample provided the 19 T cell receptor beta chains below, sequenced in a study of human T cells and chemical hapten exposure. TCRdb used MiXCR to reprocess the RACE reads, holding one entry per CDR3 protein. The sample has some 87,000 distinct CDR3 sequences; around 10% are singletons. The time point: patch test 1, 2 weeks after DPC sensitization. Treatment indicated: therapeutic diphenylcyclopropenone sensitization with weekly scalp DPC. The sample consisted of whole blood, taken in connection with sensitization to the hapten diphenylcyclopropenone (DPC). These receptors all come from a woman aged 45 to 65 with alopecia areata. Some clones in this sample may be carry-over from other donors' samples.

The chain has TRBV7-2 and TRBJ2-7; 11 bases map to TRBD2. Germline values: CDR1 SGHTA, CDR2 FQGNSA. This CDR3 comprises 15 residues. Trimming took 4 bases from V and 2 from J; bases not matched to a gene: 4. CDR3 sequence reads: CASSSPGLAAYEQYF. The CDR3 DNA follows: TGTGCCAGCAGCTCGCCGGGACTAGCGGCCTACGAGCAGTACTTC.

This chain links TRBV10-3 with TRBJ2-1; D may be TRBD2 (6 bases). This CDR3 has 17 amino acids. V was shortened by 0 bases and J by 4 bases, with 16 bases between the two germline ends. CDR1 and CDR2 from the germline V gene are ENHRY and SYGVKD. CDR3 sequence (DNA): TGTGCCATCAGTGAGTCGCCGGGGGTTCCCCATTACAATGAGCAGTTCTTC. This gives the protein CAISESPGVPHYNEQFF.

The rearrangement joins TRBV5-5 to TRBJ1-4; D is undetermined. V shed 0 bases and J shed 1 base, with 10 bases lying between them. Germline loops: CDR1 SGHKS, CDR2 YYEKEE (reference sequence). This CDR3 has 16 residues. The CDR3 coding sequence is TGTGCCAGCAGCTTGGGCCCGTTTGGAACTAATGAAAAACTGTTTTTT. It specifies CASSLGPFGTNEKLFF. The full variable domain, completed using reference TRBV5-5 and TRBJ1-4, is DAGVTQSPTHLIKTRGQQVTLRCSPISGHKSVSWYQQVLGQGPQFIFQYYEKEERGRGNFPDRFSARQFPNYSSELNVNALLLGDSALYLCASSLGPFGTNEKLFFGSGTQLSVL.

This clonotype occurred a few times. The chain has TRBV6-2 or TRBV6-3 and TRBJ2-1; 7 bases agree with TRBD2. The trim removed 2 bases at V and 5 bases at J, leaving 15 bases unmatched. This CDR3 spans 18 amino acids. CDR1 and CDR2 from the germline V gene are MNHEY and SVGEGT. In nucleotides, the CDR3 is TGTGCCAGCAGTTACCCCCGCGCTAGCGGATCCATCGACAATGAGCAGTTCTTC. Its translation is CASSYPRASGSIDNEQFF.

This clonotype has a count of ten or more. The chain uses TRBV11-2 and TRBJ2-1; D may match TRBD1 or TRBD2 (5 bases each). Trimming removed 3 bases at V and 8 bases at J, with 17 bases between. Germline CDR1 SGHAT, CDR2 FQNNGV. CDR3 length: 15 amino acids. CDR3 sequence (DNA): TGTGCCAGCAGCTTGATGACCGGGACCCCGTATGAGCAGTTCTTC. Amino acid sequence: CASSLMTGTPYEQFF.

This clonotype was found many times. This chain links TRBV20-1 with TRBJ2-5; the D gene is possibly TRBD2 (5 bases). The CDR3 extends over 12 amino acids. Germline V gene data show CDR1 as DFQATT and CDR2 as SNEGSKA (reference sequence). V shed 6 bases and J shed 1 base, with 9 bases lying between them. CDR3 nucleotides: TGCAGTGCCACTAGACCCCAAGAGACCCAGTACTTC. Residues: CSATRPQETQYF.

The sample holds many counts of this clonotype. The CDR3 here is CSATLTRFF. CDR3 bases: TGCAGTGCTACTTTAACGCGGTTCTTC. V usage is TRBV20-1 and J usage is TRBJ2-1; D is ambiguous. This CDR3 spans 9 amino acids. The V gene's germline CDR1 is DFQATT and CDR2 SNEGSKA (reference sequence). V lost 4 bases, J lost 15 bases, and 10 bases lay in between.

The table lists this clonotype with many counts. V gene TRBV7-3 combines with J gene TRBJ1-3, with D perhaps TRBD1 (5 bases). V was clipped by 5 bases and J by 4 bases, with 15 bases between them. The V gene's germline CDR1 is SGHTA and CDR2 FQGTGA. There are 15 residues in the CDR3. The CDR3 reads CASSRSQGSGNTIYF. For the CDR3, the DNA is TGTGCCAGCAGCCGGAGCCAGGGCTCGGGAAACACCATATATTTT.

This chain links TRBV29-1 with TRBJ2-5; no clear D gene. The germline CDR1 and CDR2 sequences are SQVTM and ANQGSEA. Trimming took 4 bases from V and 3 from J, leaving 6 bases between them. CDR3 length: 11 residues. CDR3 in amino acids: CSVAGKETQYF. The CDR3 DNA is TGCAGCGTTGCCGGAAAAGAGACCCAGTACTTC.

The chain has TRBV6-1 and TRBJ2-1, with D unclear. Germline values: CDR1 MNHNS, CDR2 SASEGT. This CDR3 is built from 12 residues. The V end was cut by 5 bases, the J end by 8 bases, with 10 bases between. CDR3 sequence reads: CASSRGRDEQFF. CDR3 in DNA: TGTGCCAGCAGTCGTGGACGAGATGAGCAGTTCTTC.

This clonotype was seen at least ten times. The chain couples TRBV7-9 to TRBJ1-4, with 7 bases matching TRBD1. The CDR3 loop spans 15 amino acids. Germline assignment: CDR1 SEHNR and CDR2 FQNEAQ (reference sequence). After removal of 3 bases from V and 8 bases from J, the junction contained 9 bases not matched to a gene. The CDR3 DNA is TGTGCCAGCAGCTTGACAGACAGGGTTGGCGAAAAACTGTTTTTT. Its translation is CASSLTDRVGEKLFF.

The chain uses TRBV7-7 and TRBJ2-5, with a possible D match to TRBD2 (6 bases). Germline CDR1 reads SSHAT; CDR2 reads FNYEAQ (reference sequence). This CDR3 has 13 residues. In DNA, the CDR3 is TGTGCTAGCGCCGGGGGATACCAAGAGACCCAGTACTTC. Encoded protein: CASAGGYQETQYF.

This clonotype has at least ten counts. The CDR3 DNA follows: TGTGCCAGACCGGACGGGAACACTGAAGCTTTCTTT. Translated: CARPDGNTEAFF. The V call is TRBV2, the J call TRBJ1-1; D remains ambiguous. The CDR3 totals 12 residues. Looked up from germline, CDR1 is SNHLY and CDR2 is FYNNEI. V lost 9 bases and J 1 base, leaving 9 bases between the germline ends.

This clonotype was observed at least ten times. The gene calls are TRBV4-3 and TRBJ2-7, with D possibly being TRBD1 or TRBD2 (5 bases each). The CDR3 loop spans 15 amino acids. V was cut by 0 bases and J by 4 bases, with 13 bases left in between. The germline CDR1 and CDR2 sequences are LGHNA and YSLEER. CDR3 protein: CASSQDLRGRYEQYF. CDR3 DNA sequence: TGCGCCAGCAGCCAAGATCTGAGGGGTAGATACGAGCAGTACTTC.

This clonotype has only a few counts. The chain has TRBV6-5 and TRBJ2-1; tentatively, D is TRBD1 (6 bases). The CDR3 spans 14 residues. The germline V and J ends were trimmed by 6 bases and 9 bases, with 18 bases remaining between them. The germline V gene has CDR1 MNHEY and CDR2 SVGAGI. In nucleotides, the CDR3 is TGTGCCAGCAGCCGACTCCGGATGGGGGCTGAGCAGTTCTTC. This codes for CASSRLRMGAEQFF.

This chain uses TRBV20-1 with TRBJ2-1; TRBD2 matches at 10 bases. J was trimmed by 0 bases and V by 4 bases; bases with no gene match: 3. CDR1 is DFQATT, CDR2 SNEGSKA, per germline (reference sequence). The CDR3 runs 15 residues. The CDR3 nucleotides are TGCAGTGCTACCCCTAGCGGGAGCTCCTACAATGAGCAGTTCTTC. This sequence encodes CSATPSGSSYNEQFF.

This clonotype was observed a few times. V and J are TRBV12-3 or TRBV12-4 and TRBJ2-1; TRBD2 matches at 8 bases. V dropped 6 bases and J dropped 7; count of bases not matched to a gene: 8. The CDR3 is 14 amino acids. In DNA, the CDR3 is TGTGCCAGCAGATGGGGTGGGACTAGGAATGAGCAGTTCTTC. This sequence encodes CASRWGGTRNEQFF.

In this sample, this clonotype turned up once. This chain joins TRBV11-2 and TRBJ1-1, with D possibly matching TRBD1 (5 bases). The CDR3 contains 13 residues. Germline CDR1 reads SGHAT; CDR2 reads FQNNGV. The germline V and J ends were trimmed by 7 bases and 0 bases, with 9 bases remaining between them. This chain's CDR3 is CASTRQLNTEAFF. CDR3 DNA: TGTGCCAGCACTCGACAGCTGAACACTGAAGCTTTCTTT.

The sample holds a few counts of this clonotype. The V gene is TRBV7-9, the J gene TRBJ2-7, with 7 bases lining up with TRBD1. The germline gives CDR1 SEHNR, CDR2 FQNEAQ (reference sequence). The CDR3 sequence is 14 residues long. J gave up 5 bases and V 8 bases, and 12 bases lay outside the gene matches. The CDR3 spells CASARQGIFHEQYF. The CDR3 DNA follows: TGTGCCAGCGCCCGACAGGGTATCTTCCACGAGCAGTACTTC.